One sample yielded the 2 T cell receptor beta chains listed below, sequenced in a study of blood T cell repertoires in COVID-19. The protocol was immunoSEQ multiplex PCR, while the TCRdb copy is restricted to in-frame clones and leaves out a portion. Here the sample spans under 60,000 clones, over 80% being singletons. The sample consisted of peripheral blood. Source of these receptors: a man between 25 and 39 years old with COVID-19, enrolled during active disease.

V gene TRBV30 combines with J gene TRBJ1-3; D is perhaps TRBD1 (5 bases). The CDR3 extends over 14 amino acids. The V and J ends lost 1 base and 4 bases respectively, with 11 bases between them. Germline lookup yields CDR1 GTSNPN and CDR2 SVGIG (reference sequence). The CDR3 sequence: CAWSATVGGNTIYF. The CDR3 coding sequence is TGTGCCTGGAGTGCGACAGTAGGGGGAAACACCATATATTTT.

This chain connects TRBV5-1 to TRBJ2-7; 9 bases fit TRBD2. Trimming removed 4 bases from V and 1 base from J; junction bases left unmatched: 3. Looked up from germline, CDR1 is SGHRS and CDR2 is YFSETQ. The CDR3 covers 14 residues. The CDR3 nucleotides read TGCGCCAGCAGCCCGACTAGCGGTTCCTACGAGCAGTACTTC. Protein product: CASSPTSGSYEQYF.